The rows below give T cell receptor beta chains drawn from one sample of a study of blood T cell repertoires in COVID-19. Data came from immunoSEQ multiplex PCR; TCRdb stores just in-frame clones and leaves some out. The sample gives some 310,000 clones, under 90% of which show up once; roughly a tenth is in the top ten. Specimen: PBMCs or T cells enriched from blood (not recorded which). Receptors were obtained from a woman aged 25 to 39 who had recovered from COVID-19. Both conserved end residues are part of each CDR3. Each record gives: clone size, D gene, V gene, J gene, CDR3 DNA, CDR3 protein. The D gene is left open where the match is weak. Clone size is given for some rows only: seen once, a few or many times, or a class if the clone is expanded.

>NA|NA|TRBV27|TRBJ2-7
TGTGCCAGCAGCCGACGGGCAGGGTCCTACGAGCAGTACTTC
CASSRRAGSYEQYF
>NA|TRBD2|TRBV3-1/TRBV3-2|TRBJ2-5
TGTGCCAGCAGCCAATTTGCGGGACTAGCGGGAGTAGGCGAGACCCAGTACTTC
CASSQFAGLAGVGETQYF
>NA|NA|TRBV28|TRBJ1-3
TGTGCCAGCAGTTCGACTTCTGGAAACACCATATATTTT
CASSSTSGNTIYF
>NA|NA|TRBV15|TRBJ1-2
TGTGCCACCAGCGCCGTGGGGCGCCGGGGCTACACCTTC
CATSAVGRRGYTF
>NA|TRBD1|TRBV7-2|TRBJ2-5
TGTGCCAGCAGCGGCCGGACAGGGGGGATTCGAGAGACCCAGTACTTC
CASSGRTGGIRETQYF
>NA|TRBD2|TRBV4-2|TRBJ2-7
TGTGCCAGCAGCAGTTATCTAGCGGGAGTCGAGCAGTACTTC
CASSSYLAGVEQYF
>NA|TRBD2|TRBV19|TRBJ2-6
TGTGCCAGTAGTCCTGGACTAGCGGGAGGGGCTGGGGCCAACGTCCTGACTTTC
CASSPGLAGGAGANVLTF
>NA|TRBD2|TRBV3-1/TRBV3-2|TRBJ2-1
TGTGCCAGCAGCCATTTATCACTAGCGGGCAGCTCCTACAATGAGCAGTTCTTC
CASSHLSLAGSSYNEQFF
>NA|NA|TRBV6-5|TRBJ2-7
TGTGCCAGCAAGGGGACCTACGAGCAGTACTTC
CASKGTYEQYF
>NA|NA|TRBV11-2|TRBJ1-6
TGTGCCAGCAGCTCCCAAGTGTGGGCGAAATCCTATAATTCACCCCTCCACTTT
CASSSQVWAKSYNSPLHF
>NA|NA|TRBV7-9|TRBJ2-1
TGTGCCAGCAGCTTAGAACGGTCCCGTTCTTACAATGAGCAGTTCTTC
CASSLERSRSYNEQFF
>NA|TRBD2|TRBV4-1|TRBJ2-4
TGCGCCAGCAGCCCCCGAGGAGAAACTAGCGGGAGGGCCGGCGGTCGGAACATTCAGTACTTC
CASSPRGETSGRAGGRNIQYF
>NA|NA|TRBV5-1|TRBJ1-2
TGCGCCAGCAGCTTGGAAGGACAGTTGGACGGCTACACCTTC
CASSLEGQLDGYTF
>few|TRBD1|TRBV7-3|TRBJ1-6
TGTGCCAGCAGCTTACAGGGGGCGGATAATTCACCCCTCCACTTT
CASSLQGADNSPLHF
>NA|TRBD1|TRBV19|TRBJ1-5
TGTGCCAGTAGTATAGTAACGGGCTGGCAGGGGGCCAACCGCCTATCTAATCAGCCCCAGCATTTT
CASSIVTGWQGANRLSNQPQHF
>NA|NA|TRBV27|TRBJ2-1
TGTGCCAGCAGTTTCCACCTGATAGAGTTACTACCAAGCTCCTACAATGAGCAGTTCTTC
CASSFHLIELLPSSYNEQFF
>once|NA|TRBV24-1|TRBJ2-3
TGTGCCACCAGTGATCCCGTGACAGCAGATACGCAGTATTTT
CATSDPVTADTQYF
>NA|TRBD1|TRBV10-2|TRBJ2-7
TGCGCCAGCAGTGAGGGCGTCAGGGGGCACGAGCAGTACTTC
CASSEGVRGHEQYF
>NA|TRBD2|TRBV5-1|TRBJ2-1
TGCGCCAGCAGCTCTCTAGCGGCCCGGGCGGGGGAGCAGTTCTTC
CASSSLAARAGEQFF
>few|TRBD2|TRBV10-3|TRBJ2-2
TGTGCCATCGGACTAGCGGAGAACACCGGGGAGCTGTTTTTT
CAIGLAENTGELFF
>few|TRBD1|TRBV5-6|TRBJ1-1
TGTGCCAGCAGCGTAGGGGGCCCTAGCACTGAAGCTTTCTTT
CASSVGGPSTEAFF
>NA|NA|TRBV3-1/TRBV3-2|TRBJ1-2
TGTGCCAGCAGCCAAGGACAGGAGTTTTCGGGCTACACCTTC
CASSQGQEFSGYTF
>NA|TRBD2|TRBV7-9|TRBJ2-7
TGTGCCAGCAGTCCCCTAGCGGGCGGCTCCTACGAGCAGTACTTC
CASSPLAGGSYEQYF
>NA|NA|TRBV3-1/TRBV3-2|TRBJ2-7
TGTGCCAGCAGTTACCGAGGACGGGGAGGCCACGAGCAGTACTTC
CASSYRGRGGHEQYF
>NA|NA|TRBV18|TRBJ1-5
TGTGCCAGCTCAGCGACAGTTAGCAATCAGCCCCAGCATTTT
CASSATVSNQPQHF
>NA|TRBD1|TRBV19|TRBJ2-7
TGTGCCAGTAGTCCCCGGACAGGGGTGAGCTCCTACGAGCAGTACTTC
CASSPRTGVSSYEQYF
>NA|NA|TRBV10-3|TRBJ2-7
TGTGCCATCAGTGCGGGGCGGGGCGAGCAGTACTTC
CAISAGRGEQYF
>NA|TRBD1|TRBV29-1|TRBJ1-5
TGCAGCGCAGCCGGGACAGGGAGTCAGCCCCAGCATTTT
CSAAGTGSQPQHF
>NA|TRBD1|TRBV5-4|TRBJ1-1
TGTGCCAGCAGCGCGGACAGGGGTTGGACTGAAGCTTTCTTT
CASSADRGWTEAFF
>NA|NA|TRBV12-3/TRBV12-4|TRBJ1-1
TGTGCCAGCAGTTTAGCCGGGGTTGAAGCTTTCTTT
CASSLAGVEAFF